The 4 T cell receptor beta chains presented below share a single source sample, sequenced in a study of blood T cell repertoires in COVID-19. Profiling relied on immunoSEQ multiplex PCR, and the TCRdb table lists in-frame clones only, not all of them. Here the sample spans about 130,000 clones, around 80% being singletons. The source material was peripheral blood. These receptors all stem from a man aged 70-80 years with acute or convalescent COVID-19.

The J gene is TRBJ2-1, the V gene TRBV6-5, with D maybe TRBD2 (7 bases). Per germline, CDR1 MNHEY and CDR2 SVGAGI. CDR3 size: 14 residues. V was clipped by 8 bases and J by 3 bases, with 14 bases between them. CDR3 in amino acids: CASWKGGFYNEQFF. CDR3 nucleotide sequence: TGTGCCAGCTGGAAGGGGGGGTTCTACAATGAGCAGTTCTTC.

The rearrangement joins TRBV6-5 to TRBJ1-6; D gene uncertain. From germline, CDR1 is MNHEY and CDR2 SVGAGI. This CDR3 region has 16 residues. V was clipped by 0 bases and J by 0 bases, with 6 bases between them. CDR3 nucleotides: TGTGCCAGCAGTTACTCAGGGAGCTCCTATAATTCACCCCTCCACTTT. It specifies CASSYSGSSYNSPLHF.

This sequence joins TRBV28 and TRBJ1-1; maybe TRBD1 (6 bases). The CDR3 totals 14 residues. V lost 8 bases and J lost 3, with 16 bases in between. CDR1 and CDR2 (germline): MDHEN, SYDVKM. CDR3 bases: TGTGCCAGCTACAGGGCGGGTATGTACACTGAAGCTTTCTTT. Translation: CASYRAGMYTEAFF.

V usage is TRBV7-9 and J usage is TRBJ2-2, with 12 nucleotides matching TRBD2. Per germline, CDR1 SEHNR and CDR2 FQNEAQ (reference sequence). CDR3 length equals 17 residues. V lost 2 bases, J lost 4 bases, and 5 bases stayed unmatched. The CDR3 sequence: CASSLLAGGPSTGELFF. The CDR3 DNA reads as TGTGCCAGCAGCTTACTAGCGGGGGGGCCGAGCACCGGGGAGCTGTTTTTT.